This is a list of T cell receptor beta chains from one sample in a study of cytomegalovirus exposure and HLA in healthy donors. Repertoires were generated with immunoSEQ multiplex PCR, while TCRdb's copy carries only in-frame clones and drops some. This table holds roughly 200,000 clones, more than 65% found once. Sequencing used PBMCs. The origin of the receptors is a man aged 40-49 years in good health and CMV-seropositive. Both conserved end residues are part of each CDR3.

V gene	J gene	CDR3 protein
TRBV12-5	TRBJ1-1	CASGSPGQAEAFF
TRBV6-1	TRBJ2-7	CASSRRGQGLYEQYF
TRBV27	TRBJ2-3	CASSLSRVTSGDPDTQYF
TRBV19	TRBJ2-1	CASSSQQGVHEQFF
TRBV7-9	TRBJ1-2	CASSSAGTGDGGYTF
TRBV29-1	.	CSVELGVPYEQYF
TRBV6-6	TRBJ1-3	CASSYLGLSGNTIYF
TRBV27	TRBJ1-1	CASSLSQTGRVMTEAFF
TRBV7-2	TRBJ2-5	CASSPSGIGETQYF
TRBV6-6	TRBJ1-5	CASNRDYQPQHF
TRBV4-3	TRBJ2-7	CASSSSPGQGVYEQYF
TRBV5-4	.	CASSQGQGYSYEQYF
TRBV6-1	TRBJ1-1	CASSELGRTEAFF
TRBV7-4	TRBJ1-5	CASSLAGQGNNQPQHF
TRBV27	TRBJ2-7	CASSLSFDRGYEQYF
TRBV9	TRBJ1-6	CASSVGWGGPYNSPLHF
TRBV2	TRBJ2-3	CASSEAGTNAADTQYF
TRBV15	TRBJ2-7	CATSAHLKETYEQYF
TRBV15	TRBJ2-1	CATSPRPGSSYNEQFF
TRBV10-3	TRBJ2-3	CAIGTSGTDTQYF
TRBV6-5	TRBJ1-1	CASSYSTGPTEAFF
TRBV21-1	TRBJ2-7	CASRQGSYEQYF
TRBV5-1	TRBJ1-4	CASSSDRAANEKLFF
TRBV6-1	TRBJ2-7	CASVRRDSIYEQYF
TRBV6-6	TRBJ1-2	CASSYSTDRGDYGYTF
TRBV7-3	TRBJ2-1	CASSPGLRDNEQFF
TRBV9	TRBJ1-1	CASSVGGLGDTEAFF
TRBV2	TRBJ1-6	CASLGQVLNSPLHF
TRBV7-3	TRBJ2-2	CASSPYPIADTGELFF
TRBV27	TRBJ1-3	CASSGSGLSGNTIYF
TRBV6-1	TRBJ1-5	CASTSDRFGNQPQHF
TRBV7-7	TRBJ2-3	CASSLAQGATDTQYF
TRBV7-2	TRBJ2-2	CASSFGTNTGELFF
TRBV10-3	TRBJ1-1	CAISGVSGTEAFF
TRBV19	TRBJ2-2	CASSMGVWAGATGELFF
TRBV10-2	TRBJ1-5	CASSEADRRRPQHF
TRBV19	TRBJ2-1	CASSITFTYNEQFF
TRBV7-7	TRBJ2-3	CASSPRTSRIDTQYF
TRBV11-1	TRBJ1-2	CASSLTGGSNYGYTF
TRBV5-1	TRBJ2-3	CASSLVPAGVTDTQYF